The 4 T cell receptor beta chains listed next were all sequenced from one sample in a study of beta chain features in type 1 diabetes (dated by TCRdb to 2016 to 2019). Overall study results and their limits: Type 1 diabetes patients showed a moderate but significant shortening of TCRB CDR3 length in all four CD4+ subsets.

The library was produced with the immunoSEQ multiplex PCR assay. The entire isolated RNA was reverse transcribed using the High Capacity cDNA Reverse Transcription Kit, and thus expressed TCRB transcripts were sequenced. Held by TCRdb, this immuneACCESS table contains in-frame sequences only and omits some clones. Under half of the omission traces to an unresolved V gene where checked; the cause of the rest is unknown. In this sample the table shows 85,000 to 110,000 clones, approximately 30% of which occur a single time. Together, the top ten hold 0.53% of the sample. Their specific antigens are unknown. Sequencing used central memory CD4+ T cells from blood. The receptors were gathered from a woman aged 18-35 years with type 1 diabetes.

V is TRBV19 and J is TRBJ2-7; maybe TRBD2 (5 bases). The CDR3 sequence is 11 residues long. Per the germline V gene, CDR1 is LNHDA and CDR2 is SQIVND (reference sequence). The V and J ends lost 11 bases and 5 bases respectively, with 13 bases between them. CDR3 protein: CALRRGHEQYV. As DNA, the CDR3 is TGTGCCCTCAGACGGGGTCACGAGCAGTACGTC.

This clone was recorded many times. The rearrangement joins TRBV6-6 to TRBJ1-2; D is uncertain. The ends were cut back, 6 bases at V and 2 bases at J, with 13 bases in the middle. Germline V gene sequence: CDR1 MNHNY, CDR2 SVGAGI (reference sequence). The CDR3 loop spans 14 amino acids. CDR3 nucleotides: TGTGCCAGCAGGGACTCTCCCGCAAACTATGGCTACACCTTC. Translating it yields CASRDSPANYGYTF.

This clone turned up a few times. The DNA for the CDR3 is TGTGCCAGCAGTAGGCGGGTGGAAGATACGCAGTATTTT. Translating gives CASSRRVEDTQYF. This chain joins TRBV6-5 and TRBJ2-3; D perhaps matches TRBD2 (5 bases). V lost 5 bases to trimming and J lost 5 bases, with 11 bases between them. The CDR3 has 13 residues. CDR1 is MNHEY, CDR2 SVGAGI, per germline.

The sample holds a few counts of this clone. The gene calls are TRBV4-3 and TRBJ1-5; no clear D gene. The CDR3 spans 15 residues. Looked up from germline, CDR1 is LGHNA and CDR2 is YSLEER. The V and J ends lost 1 base and 10 bases respectively, with 17 bases between them. In DNA, the CDR3 is TGCGCCAGCAGCCAAGGTGGCACCCACGAATTCCCCCAGCATTTT. This codes for CASSQGGTHEFPQHF.